These T cell receptor beta chains were read from a single sample in a study of cytomegalovirus exposure and HLA in healthy donors. TCRdb keeps only in-frame clones here, not all; method: immunoSEQ multiplex PCR. The sample yields 120,000 or so clones, about 96% seen once. The sample comprised PBMCs. The receptors were gathered from a man between 18 and 35 years old in good health and CMV-seronegative. The CDR3 runs from the conserved cysteine through the conserved F or W. A D gene is named only where the DNA matches it firmly. Size tells how often a clone was seen (once, few, many) or the class of an expanded clone, and some rows leave it out.

j_call: TRBJ1-2
v_call: TRBV7-9
d_call: TRBD1
clone_size: NA
cdr3_length: 14
cdr3_aa: CASSSNLQGGGYTF
cdr3_nt: TGTGCCAGCAGTTCGAATTTACAGGGGGGAGGCTACACCTTC

j_call: TRBJ1-1
v_call: TRBV27
d_call: NA
clone_size: NA
cdr3_length: 12
cdr3_aa: CASTGPNTEAFF
cdr3_nt: TGTGCCAGCACAGGGCCGAACACTGAAGCTTTCTTT

j_call: TRBJ2-5
v_call: TRBV28
d_call: TRBD2
clone_size: NA
cdr3_length: 12
cdr3_aa: CASNRLAETQYF
cdr3_nt: TGTGCCAGCAACAGACTAGCGGAGACCCAGTACTTC

j_call: TRBJ2-1
v_call: TRBV28
d_call: NA
clone_size: NA
cdr3_length: 12
cdr3_aa: CASGNLINEQFF
cdr3_nt: TGTGCCAGCGGCAATCTCATCAATGAGCAGTTCTTC

j_call: TRBJ2-7
v_call: TRBV13
d_call: NA
clone_size: NA
cdr3_length: 13
cdr3_aa: CASSSSVSYEQYF
cdr3_nt: TGTGCCAGCAGCTCTAGCGTCTCCTACGAGCAGTACTTC

j_call: TRBJ1-5
v_call: TRBV2
d_call: NA
clone_size: NA
cdr3_length: 14
cdr3_aa: CASSLDSSNQPQHF
cdr3_nt: TGTGCCAGCAGCCTTGACAGTAGCAATCAGCCCCAGCATTTT

j_call: TRBJ2-3
v_call: TRBV9
d_call: TRBD2
clone_size: NA
cdr3_length: 14
cdr3_aa: CASSASGRTDTQYF
cdr3_nt: TGTGCCAGCAGCGCTAGCGGGAGGACAGATACGCAGTATTTT

j_call: TRBJ2-7
v_call: TRBV18
d_call: NA
clone_size: NA
cdr3_length: 13
cdr3_aa: CASSPAESYEQYF
cdr3_nt: TGTGCCAGCTCACCCGCGGAGTCCTACGAGCAGTACTTC

j_call: TRBJ2-7
v_call: TRBV19
d_call: NA
clone_size: NA
cdr3_length: 14
cdr3_aa: CASSIGEGAYEQYF
cdr3_nt: TGTGCCAGTAGTATTGGGGAGGGGGCCTACGAGCAGTACTTC

j_call: TRBJ1-1
v_call: TRBV29-1
d_call: TRBD1
clone_size: NA
cdr3_length: 13
cdr3_aa: CSVYTGGNTEAFF
cdr3_nt: TGCAGCGTCTATACAGGGGGGAACACTGAAGCTTTCTTT

j_call: TRBJ1-1
v_call: TRBV2
d_call: NA
clone_size: NA
cdr3_length: 14
cdr3_aa: CASSEWGSHTEAFF
cdr3_nt: TGTGCCAGCAGTGAATGGGGCAGCCACACTGAAGCTTTCTTT

j_call: TRBJ2-6
v_call: TRBV4-3
d_call: TRBD1
clone_size: NA
cdr3_length: 18
cdr3_aa: CASSHQTGVVSGANVLTF
cdr3_nt: TGCGCCAGCAGCCACCAGACAGGGGTAGTTTCTGGGGCCAACGTCCTGACTTTC

j_call: TRBJ1-2
v_call: TRBV5-1
d_call: TRBD1
clone_size: NA
cdr3_length: 17
cdr3_aa: CASSLVGTGNSGYGYTF
cdr3_nt: TGCGCCAGCAGCTTGGTAGGGACAGGGAATTCTGGCTATGGCTACACCTTC

j_call: TRBJ2-1
v_call: TRBV5-8
d_call: NA
clone_size: NA
cdr3_length: 13
cdr3_aa: CASSRQDLHGQFF
cdr3_nt: TGTGCCAGCAGCCGACAGGACTTACATGGGCAGTTCTTC

j_call: TRBJ1-1
v_call: TRBV28
d_call: TRBD1
clone_size: NA
cdr3_length: 14
cdr3_aa: CASRQGVLGTEAFF
cdr3_nt: TGTGCCAGCAGGCAGGGGGTGCTTGGCACTGAAGCTTTCTTT

j_call: TRBJ2-3
v_call: TRBV10-3
d_call: TRBD2
clone_size: NA
cdr3_length: 17
cdr3_aa: CASRGLAGERGTDTQYF
cdr3_nt: TGTGCCAGCCGTGGACTAGCGGGAGAAAGGGGCACAGATACGCAGTATTTT

j_call: TRBJ2-1
v_call: TRBV27
d_call: NA
clone_size: NA
cdr3_length: 16
cdr3_aa: CASSWSGVLRYNEQFF
cdr3_nt: TGTGCCAGCAGTTGGTCAGGGGTACTTCGCTACAATGAGCAGTTCTTC

j_call: TRBJ2-5
v_call: TRBV5-1
d_call: NA
clone_size: NA
cdr3_length: 14
cdr3_aa: CASSPDRTKETQYF
cdr3_nt: TGCGCCAGCAGCCCTGACAGGACCAAAGAGACCCAGTACTTC

j_call: TRBJ2-7
v_call: TRBV5-1
d_call: TRBD2
clone_size: NA
cdr3_length: 17
cdr3_aa: CASSQGLAGGPGGEQYF
cdr3_nt: TGCGCCAGCAGCCAGGGACTAGCGGGAGGGCCGGGGGGCGAGCAGTACTTC

j_call: TRBJ2-1
v_call: TRBV7-3
d_call: TRBD2
clone_size: NA
cdr3_length: 15
cdr3_aa: CASSLLAGGQDEQFF
cdr3_nt: TGTGCCAGCAGCCTCCTAGCGGGAGGGCAGGATGAGCAGTTCTTC

j_call: TRBJ2-3
v_call: TRBV28
d_call: NA
clone_size: once
cdr3_length: 16
cdr3_aa: CASSVMTKTSTDTQYF
cdr3_nt: TGTGCCAGCAGTGTAATGACTAAAACGAGCACAGATACGCAGTATTTT

j_call: TRBJ2-2
v_call: TRBV4-1
d_call: NA
clone_size: NA
cdr3_length: 19
cdr3_aa: CASSQASLGRGSRTGELFF
cdr3_nt: TGCGCCAGCAGCCAAGCCTCATTGGGCAGGGGCAGTAGGACCGGGGAGCTGTTTTTT

j_call: TRBJ2-7
v_call: TRBV7-9
d_call: NA
clone_size: NA
cdr3_length: 12
cdr3_aa: CASSPGAYEQYF
cdr3_nt: TGTGCCAGCAGCCCGGGAGCATACGAGCAGTACTTC

j_call: TRBJ1-2
v_call: TRBV21-1
d_call: NA
clone_size: NA
cdr3_length: 18
cdr3_aa: CASSKEGQGAVPNYGYTF
cdr3_nt: TGTGCCAGCAGCAAAGAGGGACAGGGGGCAGTCCCTAACTATGGCTACACCTTC

j_call: TRBJ2-1
v_call: TRBV6-5
d_call: NA
clone_size: NA
cdr3_length: 13
cdr3_aa: CASSYSRGYEQFF
cdr3_nt: TGTGCCAGCAGTTACTCGCGCGGATATGAGCAGTTCTTC

j_call: TRBJ1-2
v_call: TRBV28
d_call: NA
clone_size: NA
cdr3_length: 14
cdr3_aa: CASSLWGVGYGYTF
cdr3_nt: TGTGCCAGCAGTTTATGGGGAGTCGGCTATGGCTACACCTTC

j_call: TRBJ1-5
v_call: TRBV28
d_call: TRBD1
clone_size: NA
cdr3_length: 15
cdr3_aa: CASRGTGTGAQPQHF
cdr3_nt: TGTGCCAGCAGGGGTACCGGGACAGGGGCTCAGCCCCAGCATTTT

j_call: TRBJ2-7
v_call: TRBV27
d_call: TRBD2
clone_size: once
cdr3_length: 13
cdr3_aa: CASSLSTSGEQYF
cdr3_nt: TGTGCCAGCAGTTTATCTACTAGCGGGGAGCAGTACTTC

j_call: TRBJ2-6
v_call: TRBV27
d_call: TRBD1
clone_size: NA
cdr3_length: 15
cdr3_aa: CASQRTGKGANVLTF
cdr3_nt: TGTGCCAGTCAACGGACAGGGAAAGGGGCCAACGTCCTGACTTTC

j_call: TRBJ1-5
v_call: TRBV10-3
d_call: NA
clone_size: NA
cdr3_length: 13
cdr3_aa: CAISESLNQPQHF
cdr3_nt: TGTGCCATCAGTGAGTCCCTCAATCAGCCCCAGCATTTT

j_call: TRBJ2-7
v_call: TRBV7-9
d_call: NA
clone_size: NA
cdr3_length: 14
cdr3_aa: CASSSTLGAPEQYF
cdr3_nt: TGTGCCAGCAGCTCCACCCTGGGGGCGCCGGAGCAGTACTTC

j_call: TRBJ2-2
v_call: TRBV9
d_call: TRBD2
clone_size: NA
cdr3_length: 16
cdr3_aa: CASSVASGRAPGELFF
cdr3_nt: TGTGCCAGCAGCGTAGCGAGCGGGAGGGCCCCCGGGGAGCTGTTTTTT

j_call: TRBJ2-7
v_call: TRBV5-4
d_call: TRBD2
clone_size: NA
cdr3_length: 14
cdr3_aa: CASRIAGAFYEQYF
cdr3_nt: TGTGCCAGCAGGATAGCGGGGGCCTTCTACGAGCAGTACTTC

j_call: TRBJ2-7
v_call: TRBV28
d_call: TRBD1
clone_size: NA
cdr3_length: 15
cdr3_aa: CASSYRDRRYYEQYF
cdr3_nt: TGTGCCAGCAGTTACCGGGACAGAAGATACTACGAGCAGTACTTC

j_call: TRBJ2-2
v_call: TRBV15
d_call: NA
clone_size: NA
cdr3_length: 14
cdr3_aa: CATSSSRGSGELFF
cdr3_nt: TGTGCCACCAGCAGCTCGCGGGGCTCCGGGGAGCTGTTTTTT

j_call: TRBJ2-6
v_call: TRBV27
d_call: TRBD2
clone_size: NA
cdr3_length: 17
cdr3_aa: CASSSLAGLGGANVLTF
cdr3_nt: TGTGCCAGCAGTTCCCTAGCGGGTCTGGGTGGGGCCAACGTCCTGACTTTC

j_call: TRBJ2-7
v_call: TRBV9
d_call: TRBD1
clone_size: NA
cdr3_length: 16
cdr3_aa: CASSPSGTGTYYEQYF
cdr3_nt: TGTGCCAGCAGCCCTTCCGGGACAGGGACTTACTACGAGCAGTACTTC

j_call: TRBJ1-3
v_call: TRBV6-5
d_call: NA
clone_size: NA
cdr3_length: 14
cdr3_aa: CASSYGDSGNTIYF
cdr3_nt: TGTGCCAGCAGTTATGGGGACTCGGGAAACACCATATATTTT

j_call: TRBJ1-1
v_call: TRBV28
d_call: NA
clone_size: NA
cdr3_length: 15
cdr3_aa: CASSQPQDFNTEAFF
cdr3_nt: TGTGCCAGCAGTCAGCCACAGGATTTCAACACTGAAGCTTTCTTT